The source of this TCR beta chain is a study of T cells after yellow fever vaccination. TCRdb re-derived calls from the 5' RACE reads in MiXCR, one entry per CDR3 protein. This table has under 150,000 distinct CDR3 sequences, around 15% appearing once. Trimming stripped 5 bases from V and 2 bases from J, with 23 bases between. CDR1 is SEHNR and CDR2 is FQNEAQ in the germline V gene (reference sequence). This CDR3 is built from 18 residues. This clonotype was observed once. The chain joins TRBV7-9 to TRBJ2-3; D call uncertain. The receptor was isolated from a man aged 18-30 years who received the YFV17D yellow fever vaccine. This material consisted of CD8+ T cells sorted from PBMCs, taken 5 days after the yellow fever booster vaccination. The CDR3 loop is CASSQSSMGLGNTDTQYF. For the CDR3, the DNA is TGTGCCAGCAGCCAAAGTTCTATGGGATTGGGGAACACAGATACGCAGTATTTT.